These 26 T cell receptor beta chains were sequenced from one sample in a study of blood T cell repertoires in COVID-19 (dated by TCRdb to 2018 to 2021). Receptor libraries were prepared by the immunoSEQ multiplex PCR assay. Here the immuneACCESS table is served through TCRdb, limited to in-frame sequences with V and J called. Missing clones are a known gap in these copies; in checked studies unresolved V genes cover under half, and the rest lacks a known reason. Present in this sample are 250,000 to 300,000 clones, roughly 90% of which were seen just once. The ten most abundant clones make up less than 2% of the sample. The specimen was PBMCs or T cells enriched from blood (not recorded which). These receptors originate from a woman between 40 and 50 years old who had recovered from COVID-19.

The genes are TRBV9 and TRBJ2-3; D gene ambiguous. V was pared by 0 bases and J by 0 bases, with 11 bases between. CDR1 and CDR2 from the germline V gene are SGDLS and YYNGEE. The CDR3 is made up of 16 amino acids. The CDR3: CASSVAAQASTDTQYF. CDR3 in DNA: TGTGCCAGCAGCGTAGCTGCCCAGGCCAGCACAGATACGCAGTATTTT.

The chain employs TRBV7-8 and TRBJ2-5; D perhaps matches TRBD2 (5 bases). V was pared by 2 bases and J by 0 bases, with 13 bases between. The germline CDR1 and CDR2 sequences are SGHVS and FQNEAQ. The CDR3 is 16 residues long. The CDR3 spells CASSLIRPGDQETQYF. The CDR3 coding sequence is TGTGCCAGCAGCTTAATTCGGCCCGGGGACCAAGAGACCCAGTACTTC.

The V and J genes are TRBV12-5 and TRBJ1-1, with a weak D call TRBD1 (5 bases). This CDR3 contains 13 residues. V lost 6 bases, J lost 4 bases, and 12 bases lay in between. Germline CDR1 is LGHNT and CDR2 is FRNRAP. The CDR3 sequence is CASGDGGGTEAFF. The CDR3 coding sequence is TGTGCTAGTGGGGACGGGGGGGGCACTGAAGCTTTCTTT. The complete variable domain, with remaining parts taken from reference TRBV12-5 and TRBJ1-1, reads DARVTQTPRHKVTEMGQEVTMRCQPILGHNTVFWYRQTMMQGLELLAYFRNRAPLDDSGMPKDRFSAEMPDATLATLKIQPSEPRDSAVYFCASGDGGGTEAFFGQGTRLTVV.

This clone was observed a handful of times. CDR3 residues: CASSLTGRTQETQYF. The DNA of the CDR3 is TGTGCCAGCAGCCTGACAGGGAGAACCCAAGAGACCCAGTACTTC. The chain employs TRBV7-3 and TRBJ2-5, with 7 bases fitting TRBD1. V shed 5 bases, J shed 1 base, and the junction held 7 bases outside the gene matches. The CDR3 loop spans 15 amino acids. Germline values: CDR1 SGHTA, CDR2 FQGTGA.

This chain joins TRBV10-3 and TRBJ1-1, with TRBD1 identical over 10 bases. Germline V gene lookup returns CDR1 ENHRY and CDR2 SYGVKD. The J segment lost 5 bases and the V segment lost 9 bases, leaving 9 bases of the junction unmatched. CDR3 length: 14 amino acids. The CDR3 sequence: CAIRQGAGGTEAFF. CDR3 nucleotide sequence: TGTGCCATACGACAGGGGGCAGGGGGAACTGAAGCTTTCTTT.

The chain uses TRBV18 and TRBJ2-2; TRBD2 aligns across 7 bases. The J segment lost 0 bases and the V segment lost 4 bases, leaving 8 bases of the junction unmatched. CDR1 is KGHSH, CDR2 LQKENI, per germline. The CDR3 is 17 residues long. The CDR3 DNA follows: TGTGCCAGCTCACTCACCTCTAGCGGCACGAACACCGGGGAGCTGTTTTTT. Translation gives CASSLTSSGTNTGELFF.

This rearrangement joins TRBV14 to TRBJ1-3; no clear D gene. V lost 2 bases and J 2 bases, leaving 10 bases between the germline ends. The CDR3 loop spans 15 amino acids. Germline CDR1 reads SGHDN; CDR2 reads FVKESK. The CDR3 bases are TGTGCCAGCAGCCAATGGAGGAAGGCTGGAAACACCATATATTTT. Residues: CASSQWRKAGNTIYF.

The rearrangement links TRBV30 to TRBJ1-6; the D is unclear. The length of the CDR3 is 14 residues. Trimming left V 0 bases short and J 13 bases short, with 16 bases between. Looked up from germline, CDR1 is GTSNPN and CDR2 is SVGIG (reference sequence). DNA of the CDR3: TGTGCCTGGAGTGTACAAGGGAGTAGTGGTCCCCTCCACTTT. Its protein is CAWSVQGSSGPLHF.

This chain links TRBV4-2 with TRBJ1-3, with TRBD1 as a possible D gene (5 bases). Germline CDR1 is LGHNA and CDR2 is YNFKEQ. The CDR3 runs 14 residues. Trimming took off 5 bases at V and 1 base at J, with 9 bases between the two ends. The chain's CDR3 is CASSYHRSGNTIYF. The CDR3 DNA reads TGTGCCAGCAGCTACCACAGGTCTGGAAACACCATATATTTT.

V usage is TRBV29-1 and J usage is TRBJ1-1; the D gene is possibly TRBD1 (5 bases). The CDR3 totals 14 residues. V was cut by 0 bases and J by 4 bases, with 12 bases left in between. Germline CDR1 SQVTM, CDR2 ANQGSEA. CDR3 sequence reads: CSVEDQGLATEAFF. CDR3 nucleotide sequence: TGCAGCGTTGAAGATCAGGGTCTGGCCACTGAAGCTTTCTTT. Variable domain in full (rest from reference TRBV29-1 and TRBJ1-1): SAVISQKPSRDICQRGTSLTIQCQVDSQVTMMFWYRQQPGQSLTLIATANQGSEATYESGFVIDKFPISRPNLTFSTLTVSNMSPEDSSIYLCSVEDQGLATEAFFGQGTRLTVV.

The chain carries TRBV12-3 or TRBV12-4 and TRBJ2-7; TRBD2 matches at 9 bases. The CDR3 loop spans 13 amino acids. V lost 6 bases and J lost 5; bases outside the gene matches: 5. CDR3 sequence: CASSRGLAHEQYF. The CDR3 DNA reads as TGTGCCAGCAGCCGGGGACTAGCCCACGAGCAGTACTTC.

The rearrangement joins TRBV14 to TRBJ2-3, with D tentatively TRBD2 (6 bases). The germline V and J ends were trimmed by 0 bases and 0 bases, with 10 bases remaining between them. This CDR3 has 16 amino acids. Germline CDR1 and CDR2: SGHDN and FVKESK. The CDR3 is CASSQDGGLSTDTQYF. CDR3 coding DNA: TGTGCCAGCAGCCAAGATGGGGGACTGAGCACAGATACGCAGTATTTT.

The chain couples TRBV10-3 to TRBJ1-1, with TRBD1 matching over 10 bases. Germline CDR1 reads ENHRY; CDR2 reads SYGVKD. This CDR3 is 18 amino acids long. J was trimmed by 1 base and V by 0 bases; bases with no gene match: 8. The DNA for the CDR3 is TGTGCCATCAGTGAGTCTAAGAGGACAGGGGGGTCGAACACTGAAGCTTTCTTT. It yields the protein CAISESKRTGGSNTEAFF.

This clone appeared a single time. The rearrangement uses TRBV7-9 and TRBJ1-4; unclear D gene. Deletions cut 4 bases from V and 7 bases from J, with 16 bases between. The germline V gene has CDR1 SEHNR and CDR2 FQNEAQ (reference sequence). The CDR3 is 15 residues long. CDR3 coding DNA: TGTGCCAGCAGCTCCCGCTATAGGAGCGGTGAAAAACTGTTTTTT. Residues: CASSSRYRSGEKLFF.

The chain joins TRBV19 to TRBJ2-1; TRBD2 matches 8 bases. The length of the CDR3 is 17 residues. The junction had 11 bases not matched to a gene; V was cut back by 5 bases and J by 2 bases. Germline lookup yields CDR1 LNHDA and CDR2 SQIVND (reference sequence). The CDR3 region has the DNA TGTGCCAGTAGTTCTCGAGGGAGCGGGAGAGCCTACAATGAGCAGTTCTTC. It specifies CASSSRGSGRAYNEQFF.

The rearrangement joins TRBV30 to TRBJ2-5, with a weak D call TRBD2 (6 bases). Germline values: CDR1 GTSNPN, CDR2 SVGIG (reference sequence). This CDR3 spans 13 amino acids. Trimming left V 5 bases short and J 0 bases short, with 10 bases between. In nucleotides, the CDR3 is TGTGCCTGGTCGGCGGGGTACCAAGAGACCCAGTACTTC. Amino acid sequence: CAWSAGYQETQYF.

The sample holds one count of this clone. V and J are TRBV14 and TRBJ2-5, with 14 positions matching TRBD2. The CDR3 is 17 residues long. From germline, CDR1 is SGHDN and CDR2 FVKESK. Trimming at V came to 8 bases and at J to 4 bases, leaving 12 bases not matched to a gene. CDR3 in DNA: TGTGCCAGCGGAAAATGGGAAGGACTAGCGGGAGGAGAGACCCAGTACTTC. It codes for CASGKWEGLAGGETQYF.

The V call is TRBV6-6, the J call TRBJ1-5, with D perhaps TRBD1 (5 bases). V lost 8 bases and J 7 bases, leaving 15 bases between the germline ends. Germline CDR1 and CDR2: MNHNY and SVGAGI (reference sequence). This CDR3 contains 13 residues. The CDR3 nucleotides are TGTGCCAGCCTCCCCGGACATGGACAGCCCCAGCATTTT. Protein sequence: CASLPGHGQPQHF.

The CDR3 reads CASSGRDRVSGANVLTF. The CDR3 nucleotides read TGTGCCAGCAGCGGCCGGGACAGGGTATCTGGGGCCAACGTCCTGACTTTC. The V and J genes are TRBV11-3 and TRBJ2-6; 9 nucleotides match TRBD1. The CDR3 totals 17 residues. Germline V gene lookup returns CDR1 SGHNT and CDR2 YENEEA. V shed 5 bases, J shed 1 base, and the junction held 6 bases outside the gene matches.

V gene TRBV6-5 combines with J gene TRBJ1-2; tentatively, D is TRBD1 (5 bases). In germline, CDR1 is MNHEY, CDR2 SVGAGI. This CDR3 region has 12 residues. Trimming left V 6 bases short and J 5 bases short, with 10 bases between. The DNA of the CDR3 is TGTGCCAGCAGACCCCAGGGATATGGCTACACCTTC. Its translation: CASRPQGYGYTF.

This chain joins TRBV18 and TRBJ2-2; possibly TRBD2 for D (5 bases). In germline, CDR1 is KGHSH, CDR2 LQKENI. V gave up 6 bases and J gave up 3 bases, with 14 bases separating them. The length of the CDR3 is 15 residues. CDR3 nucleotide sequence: TGTGCCAGCTCCTCTCGGACTGACGACACCGGGGAGCTGTTTTTT. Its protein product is CASSSRTDDTGELFF. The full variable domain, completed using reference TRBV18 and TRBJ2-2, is NAGVMQNPRHLVRRRGQEARLRCSPMKGHSHVYWYRQLPEEGLKFMVYLQKENIIDESGMPKERFSAEFPKEGPSILRIQQVVRGDSAAYFCASSSRTDDTGELFFGEGSRLTVL.

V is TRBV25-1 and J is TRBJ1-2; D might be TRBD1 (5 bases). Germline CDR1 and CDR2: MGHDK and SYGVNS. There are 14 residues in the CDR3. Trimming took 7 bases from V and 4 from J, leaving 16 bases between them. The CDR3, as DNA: TGTGCCAGCATGCCCCAGGGTACTCCCTATGGCTACACCTTC. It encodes CASMPQGTPYGYTF.

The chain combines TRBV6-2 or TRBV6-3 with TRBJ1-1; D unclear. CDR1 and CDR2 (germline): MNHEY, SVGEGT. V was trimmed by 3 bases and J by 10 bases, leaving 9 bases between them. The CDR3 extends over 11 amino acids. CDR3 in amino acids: CASSYWAGAFF. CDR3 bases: TGTGCCAGCAGTTATTGGGCAGGAGCTTTCTTT.

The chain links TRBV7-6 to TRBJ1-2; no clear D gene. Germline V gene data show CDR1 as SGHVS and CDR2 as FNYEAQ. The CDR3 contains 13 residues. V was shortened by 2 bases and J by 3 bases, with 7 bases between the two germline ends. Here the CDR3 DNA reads TGTGCCAGCAGCTTAAATACTGACTATGGCTACACCTTC. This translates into CASSLNTDYGYTF.

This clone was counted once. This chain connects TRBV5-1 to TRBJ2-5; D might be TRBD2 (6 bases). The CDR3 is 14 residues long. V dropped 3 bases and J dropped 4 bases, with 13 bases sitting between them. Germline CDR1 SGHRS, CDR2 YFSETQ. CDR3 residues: CASSSPGRGETQYF. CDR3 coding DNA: TGCGCCAGCAGCTCGCCCGGGCGGGGAGAGACCCAGTACTTC.

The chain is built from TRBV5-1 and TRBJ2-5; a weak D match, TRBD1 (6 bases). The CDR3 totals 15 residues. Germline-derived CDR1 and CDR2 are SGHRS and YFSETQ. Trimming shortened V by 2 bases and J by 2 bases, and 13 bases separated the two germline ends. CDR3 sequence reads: CASSFKPQGQETQYF. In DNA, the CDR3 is TGCGCCAGCAGCTTCAAACCCCAGGGGCAAGAGACCCAGTACTTC.